The clone carrying this T cell receptor (beta chain) came up once. CDR1 and CDR2 (germline): SGHVS, FNYEAQ. V shed 2 bases and J 3 bases; nucleotides not matched to a gene: 7. This CDR3 contains 15 residues. These data are taken from a study of T cells in tuberculosis. The time point was: new active TB diagnosis, blood taken before or within 7 days of starting treatment. Positive smear microscopy and/or M. tuberculosis culture confirmed active disease. Assay used: immunoSEQ multiplex PCR; TCRdb lists only in-frame clones, some missing. The sample lists 25,000 to 35,000 clones; 92% were seen once. The V call is TRBV7-6, the J call TRBJ2-7, with 7 bases fitting TRBD1. Sequencing used PBMCs, obtained at tuberculosis diagnosis. The receptor was isolated from an adult with tuberculosis. The CDR3: CASSLMDRPNYEQYF. As DNA, the CDR3 is TGTGCCAGCAGCTTAATGGACAGGCCGAACTACGAGCAGTACTTC. Together with reference TRBV7-6 and TRBJ2-7, the CDR3 gives the full variable domain: GAGVSQSPRYKVTKRGQDVALRCDPISGHVSLYWYRQALGQGPEFLTYFNYEAQQDKSGLPNDRFSAERPEGSISTLTIQRTEQRDSAMYRCASSLMDRPNYEQYFGPGTRLTVT.